This T cell receptor beta chain came from a study of cytomegalovirus exposure and HLA in healthy donors. Method: immunoSEQ multiplex PCR; TCRdb's copy keeps in-frame clones and lacks some. In the table there are 200,000 or so clones, around 84% of which are singletons. V dropped 0 bases and J dropped 3; count of bases not matched to a gene: 3. Germline values: CDR1 GTSNPN, CDR2 SVGIG (reference sequence). This CDR3 is built from 14 residues. Comment on this clone: Other DNA sequences in this sample translate to the same CDR3.

Input material: PBMCs. This receptor was taken from a man aged 18 to 30 in good health and CMV-seropositive. This chain joins TRBV30 and TRBJ1-1, with 8 bases lining up with TRBD1. The DNA of the CDR3 is TGTGCCTGGAGTGTTTGGGGACAGGACACTGAAGCTTTCTTT. It specifies CAWSVWGQDTEAFF.